The rows below give T cell receptor beta chains drawn from one sample of a study of blood T cell repertoires in COVID-19. Clones were sequenced by immunoSEQ multiplex PCR, and TCRdb holds only the in-frame ones, with some missing. Of approximately 63,000 clones listed, roughly 87% were seen once; the top ten hold approximately 5%. The sequenced material came from peripheral blood. These receptors originate from an elderly man in a cohort sampled during active COVID-19. Both conserved end residues are part of each CDR3. Fields, in order: J gene, V gene, D gene, clone size, CDR3 DNA, CDR3 protein. A D gene is named only where the DNA matches it firmly. Size tells how often a clone was seen (once, few, many) or the class of an expanded clone, and some rows leave it out.

TRBJ2-7 TRBV11-2 TRBD1 - TGTGCCAGCAGCTTCCCCCGCGGGACAGGGAAAAGCTCCTACGAGCAGTACTTC CASSFPRGTGKSSYEQYF
TRBJ2-7 TRBV29-1 - - TGCAGCGTTGCTCACCAGGACGAGCAGTACTTC CSVAHQDEQYF
TRBJ1-2 TRBV29-1 TRBD1 - TGCAGCTCTTCGGGACAGGGGGTTGGCTACACCTTC CSSSGQGVGYTF
TRBJ1-5 TRBV5-1 - once TGCGCCAGCAGCTTCAAATCAGGGGTGGGACAGCCCCAGCATTTT CASSFKSGVGQPQHF
TRBJ1-2 TRBV5-5 TRBD1 - TGTGCCAGCAGCTTTACAGGGGGAGACTATGGCTACACCTTC CASSFTGGDYGYTF
TRBJ2-7 TRBV19 - - TGTGCCAGTAGTATTGGCCAGCGGACCTACGAGCAGTACTTC CASSIGQRTYEQYF
TRBJ1-4 TRBV7-6 - - TGTGCCAGCAGCTTTGGGGCGGGGGATAATGAAAAACTGTTTTTT CASSFGAGDNEKLFF
TRBJ2-1 TRBV3-1/TRBV3-2 - - TGTGCCAGCAGCCAAGAATCCTGGAGCTCCTACAATGAGCAGTTCTTC CASSQESWSSYNEQFF
TRBJ1-4 TRBV11-2 - - TGTGCCAGCGAAGAAGCGGGAAATGAAAAACTGTTTTTT CASEEAGNEKLFF
TRBJ2-7 TRBV6-4 TRBD2 once TGTGCCAGCAGGGGAACTAGCGGTTCCTACGAGCAGTACTTC CASRGTSGSYEQYF
TRBJ2-7 TRBV30 - - TGTGCCTGGAGTGTACGGGGTATTGGCGAGCAGTACTTC CAWSVRGIGEQYF
TRBJ1-5 TRBV7-2 TRBD1 - TGTGCCAGCAGCTTCGCCGGGACAGGTGTCAATCAGCCCCAGCATTTT CASSFAGTGVNQPQHF
TRBJ1-1 TRBV7-8 - - TGTGCCAGCAGCTTAGGTGAAGGGAGGAACACTGAAGCTTTCTTT CASSLGEGRNTEAFF
TRBJ1-1 TRBV14 - - TGTGCCAGCAGCCATTGGGTAGGGAGTTTTGAGAACACTGAAGCTTTCTTT CASSHWVGSFENTEAFF
TRBJ1-5 TRBV5-1 - - TGCGCCAGCAGCTTGGGGGGAGGTCGGAATCAGCCCCAGCATTTT CASSLGGGRNQPQHF
TRBJ1-1 TRBV10-3 TRBD1 - TGTGCCATCAGGGCAGGGGGCAAAGGGGACACTGAAGCTTTCTTT CAIRAGGKGDTEAFF
TRBJ1-1 TRBV5-6 - once TGTGCCAGCAGGGCAGATGGGCGCACTGAAGCTTTCTTT CASRADGRTEAFF
TRBJ1-1 TRBV7-8 TRBD1 - TGTGCCAGCAGCCCACAGGGGGCGGCTTTCTTT CASSPQGAAFF
TRBJ2-7 TRBV5-3 TRBD2 - TGTGCCAGAAGCCCCGCCGGAGTAGCTAGCGGGAGTGACGAGCAGTACTTC CARSPAGVASGSDEQYF
TRBJ1-1 TRBV5-3 - - TGTGCCAGAAGCTCCCCGAACGGTCCAGGGCTGATGCCGGGCACTGAAGCTTTCTTT CARSSPNGPGLMPGTEAFF
TRBJ2-5 TRBV4-3 TRBD1 - TGCGCCAGCAGCCGCACTACAGGGGAAGGGGATGAGACCCAGTACTTC CASSRTTGEGDETQYF
TRBJ2-3 TRBV3-1/TRBV3-2 - - TGTGCCAGCAGCCAAGATCTCAGTGTTACGCAGTATTTT CASSQDLSVTQYF